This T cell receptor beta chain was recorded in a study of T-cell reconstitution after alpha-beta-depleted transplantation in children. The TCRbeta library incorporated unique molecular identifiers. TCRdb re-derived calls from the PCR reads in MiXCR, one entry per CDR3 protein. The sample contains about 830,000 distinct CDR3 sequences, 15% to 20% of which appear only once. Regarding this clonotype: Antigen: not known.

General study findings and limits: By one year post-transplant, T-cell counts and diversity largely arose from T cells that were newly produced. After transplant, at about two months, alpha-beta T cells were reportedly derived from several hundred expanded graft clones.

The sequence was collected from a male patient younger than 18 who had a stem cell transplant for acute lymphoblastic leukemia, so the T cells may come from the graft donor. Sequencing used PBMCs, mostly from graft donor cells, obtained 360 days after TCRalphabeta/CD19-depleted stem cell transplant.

CDR3 residues: CSAHRNQYGYTF. The CDR3 coding sequence is TGCAGTGCTCACAGGAACCAATATGGCTACACCTTC. The V call is TRBV20-1, the J call TRBJ1-2; tentative D call: TRBD1 (5 bases). The germline gives CDR1 DFQATT, CDR2 SNEGSKA (reference sequence). This CDR3 region has 12 residues. Trimming took off 5 bases at V and 5 bases at J, with 12 bases between the two ends.